A single sample gave rise to the 21 T cell receptor beta chains below, sequenced in a study of T cells in Graves' hyperthyroidism and ophthalmopathy. Amplified TCR beta CDR3 regions derived from RNA transcripts. The TCR CDR3 was amplified in a first-round RT-PCR using the HTBI primer set. TCRdb used MiXCR to reprocess the multiplex PCR reads, holding one entry per CDR3 protein. This sample carries 600,000 to 700,000 distinct CDR3 sequences, approximately 42% of them seen once, and the ten largest clones take more than 7%. The sample was peripheral blood or thyroid tissue (not recorded which). These TCRs come from an adult man with Graves' disease, either hyperthyroidism or ophthalmopathy (not recorded which).

The chain uses TRBV2 and TRBJ2-5; maybe TRBD1 (5 bases). This CDR3 spans 12 amino acids. The germline CDR1 and CDR2 sequences are SNHLY and FYNNEI. With 3 bases removed from V and 7 bases from J, the gap between germline ends came to 9 bases. This CDR3 reads CASSEGRGTQYF. DNA of the CDR3: TGTGCCAGCAGTGAGGGTAGGGGGACCCAGTACTTC.

This clonotype has a single count. The CDR3 reads CASSGGGDSNQPQHF. Written as DNA, the CDR3 is TGCGCCAGCAGTGGAGGGGGTGATAGCAATCAGCCCCAGCATTTT. This chain uses TRBV10-2 with TRBJ1-5; a weak D match, TRBD1 (6 bases). The CDR3 length is 15 residues. V was shortened by 4 bases and J by 0 bases, with 10 bases between the two germline ends. Germline-derived CDR1 and CDR2 are WSHSY and SAAADI.

The chain has TRBV7-3 and TRBJ1-2; 12 nucleotides line up with TRBD1. The V gene end was trimmed by 4 bases and the J gene end by 7 bases; junction bases not matched to a gene: 10. CDR1 and CDR2 from the germline V gene are SGHTA and FQGTGA. The CDR3 has 16 residues. CDR3 in DNA: TGTGCCAGCAGCTCCCGGGACAGGGGGCGGAACGCTGGCTACACCTTC. Protein: CASSSRDRGRNAGYTF.

The chain joins TRBV6-5 to TRBJ2-7, with TRBD1 identical over 8 bases. The ends lost 5 bases at V and 5 bases at J; junction bases unmatched: 14. The CDR3 sequence is 16 residues long. Germline V gene sequence: CDR1 MNHEY, CDR2 SVGAGI. The CDR3 reads CASSPFHGQGQHEQYF. CDR3 coding DNA: TGTGCCAGCAGTCCTTTCCATGGACAGGGTCAGCACGAGCAGTACTTC.

This clonotype came up once. Germline is not matched at one junction end, which may reflect a read error. The chain links TRBV12-5 to TRBJ1-2; 9 positions match TRBD1. The CDR3 spans 15 residues. The germline CDR1 and CDR2 sequences are LGHNT and FRNRAP. The chain's CDR3 is CASGLPPGQGAGYTF. DNA for the CDR3: TGTGCCAGTGGTTTGCCTCCGGGACAGGGTGCGGGCTACACCTTC.

The CDR3 DNA is TGTGCCAGCAGGCCTAAGGGGGAGGGGGCCTATCAGCCCCAGCATTTT. Protein: CASRPKGEGAYQPQHF. The rearrangement uses TRBV6-1 and TRBJ1-5; 7 nucleotides line up with TRBD1. V shed 6 bases, J shed 5 bases, and the junction held 13 bases outside the gene matches. This CDR3 has 16 residues. Germline CDR1 reads MNHNS; CDR2 reads SASEGT.

J is TRBJ2-7 and V is TRBV9; 8 nucleotides match TRBD2. This CDR3 is 14 amino acids long. Unmatched junction bases numbered 7, after V lost 5 bases and J lost 3 bases. CDR1 is SGDLS, CDR2 YYNGEE, per germline. The CDR3 sequence: CASRGEAGGYEQYF. The CDR3 nucleotides read TGTGCCAGCAGAGGGGAGGCGGGGGGCTACGAGCAGTACTTC.

The chain recombines TRBV5-1 with TRBJ2-7; TRBD1 matches 7 bases. The trim removed 5 bases at V and 2 bases at J, leaving 10 bases unmatched. This CDR3 is built from 15 residues. Germline assignment: CDR1 SGHRS and CDR2 YFSETQ. CDR3 region: CASRPTGTVAYEQYF. The CDR3 bases are TGCGCCAGCAGGCCGACAGGGACAGTCGCCTACGAGCAGTACTTC.

Ten or more counts support this clonotype. V is TRBV29-1 and J is TRBJ1-2, with D unclear. V was clipped by 3 bases and J by 4 bases, with 6 bases between them. CDR1 is SQVTM and CDR2 is ANQGSEA in the germline V gene. The CDR3 consists of 11 residues. CDR3 amino acids: CSVEWIYGYTF. The CDR3, as DNA: TGCAGCGTTGAGTGGATCTATGGCTACACCTTC. The complete variable domain, with remaining parts taken from reference TRBV29-1 and TRBJ1-2, reads SAVISQKPSRDICQRGTSLTIQCQVDSQVTMMFWYRQQPGQSLTLIATANQGSEATYESGFVIDKFPISRPNLTFSTLTVSNMSPEDSSIYLCSVEWIYGYTFGSGTRLTVV.

The J gene is TRBJ1-6, the V gene TRBV7-2; 7 positions agree with TRBD1. CDR1 is SGHTA and CDR2 is FQGNSA in the germline V gene. The CDR3 sequence is 14 residues long. The CDR3 here is CATGEEGRNSPLHF. The CDR3 DNA reads TGTGCTACAGGGGAGGAGGGACGAAATTCACCCCTCCACTTT.

This clonotype was seen many times. The rearrangement links TRBV6-1 to TRBJ2-7; TRBD1 matches at 9 bases. J gave up 6 bases and V 10 bases, and 7 bases lay outside the gene matches. There are 12 residues in the CDR3. From germline, CDR1 is MNHNS and CDR2 SASEGT. The CDR3 reads CATSGTGFEQYF. CDR3 nucleotides: TGTGCCACCTCCGGGACAGGGTTCGAGCAGTACTTC.

The sample holds many counts of this clonotype. The CDR3 DNA follows: TGCAGCGTTGTCCTGGGAAGCAATCAGCCCCAGCATTTT. Encoded protein: CSVVLGSNQPQHF. V and J are TRBV29-1 and TRBJ1-5, with no clear D. Trimming left V 4 bases short and J 1 base short, with 8 bases between. Germline CDR1 reads SQVTM; CDR2 reads ANQGSEA. The CDR3 contains 13 residues.

The V gene is TRBV7-8, the J gene TRBJ1-3, with 8 bases that match TRBD1. The germline V gene has CDR1 SGHVS and CDR2 FQNEAQ. With 6 bases clipped from V and 7 bases from J, the junction kept 8 bases outside the gene matches. This CDR3 is built from 14 residues. This chain's CDR3 is CASSYPTGANTIYF. For the CDR3, the DNA is TGTGCCAGCAGTTACCCGACAGGGGCGAACACCATATATTTT.

This rearrangement joins TRBV29-1 to TRBJ2-6; D remains ambiguous. This CDR3 comprises 14 residues. V lost 6 bases, J lost 0 bases, and 9 bases lay in between. Germline V gene lookup returns CDR1 SQVTM and CDR2 ANQGSEA. CDR3 sequence: CSVLLYSGANVLTF. As DNA, the CDR3 is TGCAGCGTGCTTCTCTACTCTGGGGCCAACGTCCTGACTTTC.

There are a few counts of this clonotype. The rearrangement uses TRBV24-1 and TRBJ1-6; D possibly corresponds to TRBD1 (6 bases). Per germline, CDR1 KGHDR and CDR2 SFDVKD. V gave up 8 bases and J gave up 4 bases, with 17 bases separating them. The CDR3 runs to 16 residues. The CDR3 here is CATISPDRRYNSPLHF. CDR3 bases: TGTGCCACCATATCCCCGGACAGAAGATATAATTCACCCCTCCACTTT.

This clonotype was counted many times. The CDR3 bases are TGTGCCATCAGCGACAGCGTGGGCACTGAAGCTTTCTTT. Translated, it gives CAISDSVGTEAFF. This chain uses TRBV10-3 with TRBJ1-1; D may be TRBD1 (5 bases). Trimming took 6 bases from V and 4 from J, leaving 12 bases between them. The germline V gene has CDR1 ENHRY and CDR2 SYGVKD. There are 13 residues in the CDR3.

This clonotype was recorded at least ten times. The rearrangement links TRBV7-9 to TRBJ1-2; D uncertain. The CDR3 is 15 amino acids. Trimming removed 1 base from V and 4 bases from J, with 13 bases in between. CDR1 SEHNR and CDR2 FQNEAQ come from the germline V gene (reference sequence). CDR3 in DNA: TGTGCCAGCAGCTTAGAATCAGGCAGGATCTATGGCTACACCTTC. Its translation: CASSLESGRIYGYTF.

The DNA of the CDR3 is TGTGCCATCAGTGTGGACAGGGTTTACGGGGAGCTGTTTTTT. It is translated as CAISVDRVYGELFF. The rearrangement uses TRBV10-3 and TRBJ2-2; 8 nucleotides line up with TRBD1. This CDR3 is 14 amino acids long. The germline CDR1 and CDR2 sequences are ENHRY and SYGVKD. V lost 4 bases, J lost 7 bases, and 5 bases stayed unmatched.

Only a few counts were recorded for this clonotype. The chain joins TRBV29-1 to TRBJ2-3; a weak D match, TRBD2 (6 bases). The CDR3 has 13 residues. The V end was cut by 3 bases, the J end by 2 bases, with 9 bases between. Germline CDR1 and CDR2: SQVTM and ANQGSEA. CDR3 coding DNA: TGCAGCGTTGACGTAGCGGCCACAGATACGCAGTATTTT. It encodes CSVDVAATDTQYF.

The chain uses TRBV12-3 or TRBV12-4 and TRBJ1-1; D perhaps matches TRBD1 (5 bases). There are 13 residues in the CDR3. Trimming removed 6 bases at V and 1 base at J, with 9 bases between. The CDR3 loop is CASRRDGNTEAFF. In DNA form, the CDR3 reads TGTGCCAGCAGACGGGACGGGAACACTGAAGCTTTCTTT.

V is TRBV2 and J is TRBJ1-2, with no clear D. Per the germline V gene, CDR1 is SNHLY and CDR2 is FYNNEI. The CDR3 has 13 amino acids. V was trimmed by 6 bases and J by 1 base, leaving 9 bases between them. This chain's CDR3 is CASSPILNYGYTF. Written as DNA, the CDR3 is TGTGCCAGCAGCCCCATTCTTAACTATGGCTACACCTTC.